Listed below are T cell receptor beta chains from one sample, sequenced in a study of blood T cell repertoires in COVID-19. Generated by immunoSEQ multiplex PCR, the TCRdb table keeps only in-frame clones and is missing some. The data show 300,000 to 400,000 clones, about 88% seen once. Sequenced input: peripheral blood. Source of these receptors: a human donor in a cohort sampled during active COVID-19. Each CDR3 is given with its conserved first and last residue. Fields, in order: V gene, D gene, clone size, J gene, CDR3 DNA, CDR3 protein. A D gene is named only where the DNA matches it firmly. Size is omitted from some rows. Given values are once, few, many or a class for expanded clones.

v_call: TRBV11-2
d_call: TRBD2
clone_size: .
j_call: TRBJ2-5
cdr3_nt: TGTGCCAGCAGCTACCCTAGCGGGGGCGCCTTCGAGACCCAGTACTTC
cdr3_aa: CASSYPSGGAFETQYF

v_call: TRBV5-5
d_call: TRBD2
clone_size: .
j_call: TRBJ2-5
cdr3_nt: TGTGCCAGCAGCCCGGCCGGGACTAGGGAAGAGACCCAGTACTTC
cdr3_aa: CASSPAGTREETQYF

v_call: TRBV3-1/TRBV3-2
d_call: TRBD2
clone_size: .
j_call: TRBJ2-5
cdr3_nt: TGTGCCAGCAGCCCGGGACTAGCGAGCCAAGAGACCCAGTACTTC
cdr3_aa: CASSPGLASQETQYF

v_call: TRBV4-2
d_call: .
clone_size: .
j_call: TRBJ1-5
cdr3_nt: TGTGCCAGCAGCCAAGAGGCGGGGTTGGCACAGCCCCAGCATTTT
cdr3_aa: CASSQEAGLAQPQHF

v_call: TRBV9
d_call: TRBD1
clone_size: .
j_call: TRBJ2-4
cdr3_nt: TGTGCCAGCAGCCCCGGGACAGGGAGGACCATTCAGTACTTC
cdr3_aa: CASSPGTGRTIQYF

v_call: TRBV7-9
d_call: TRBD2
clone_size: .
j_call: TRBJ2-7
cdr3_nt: TGTGCCAGCAGCCCAGGCCCTAGCGGAAGCTCCTACGAGCAGTACTTC
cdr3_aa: CASSPGPSGSSYEQYF

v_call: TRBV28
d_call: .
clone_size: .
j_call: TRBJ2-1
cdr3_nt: TGTGCCAGCAGTTCCACTATCTACAATGAGCAGTTCTTC
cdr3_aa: CASSSTIYNEQFF

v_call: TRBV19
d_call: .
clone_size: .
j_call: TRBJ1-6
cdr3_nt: TGTGCCAGTAGTTATGGGCAGGGAAATTCACCCCTCCACTTT
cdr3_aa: CASSYGQGNSPLHF

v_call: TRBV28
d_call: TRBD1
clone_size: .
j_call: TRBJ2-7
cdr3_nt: TGTGCCAGCAGTTTATCGGGACAGGGGGTCTACGAGCAGTACTTC
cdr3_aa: CASSLSGQGVYEQYF

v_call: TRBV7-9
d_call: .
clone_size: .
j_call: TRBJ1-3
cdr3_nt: TGTGCCAGCAGCTTAGCGCCGGGAGAGCGCAGAAACACCATATATTTT
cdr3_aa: CASSLAPGERRNTIYF

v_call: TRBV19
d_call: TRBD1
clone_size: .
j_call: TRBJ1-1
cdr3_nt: TGTGCCAGTAGTATGGGACAGACTGAAGCTTTCTTT
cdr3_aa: CASSMGQTEAFF

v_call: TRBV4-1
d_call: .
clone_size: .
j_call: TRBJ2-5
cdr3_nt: TGCGCCAGCAGCCAGTCTTGGACGGACGTGGGGCGGGAGACCCAGTACTTC
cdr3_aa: CASSQSWTDVGRETQYF

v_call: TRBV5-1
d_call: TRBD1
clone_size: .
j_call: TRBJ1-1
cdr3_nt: TGCGCCAGCAGGTACGCCTCGCAGGGACAGGGTGAAGCTTTCTTT
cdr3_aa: CASRYASQGQGEAFF

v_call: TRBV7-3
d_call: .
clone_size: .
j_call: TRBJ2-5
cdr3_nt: TGTGCCAGCAGCCCGCAGGGCGGAGCCCAAGAGACCCAGTACTTC
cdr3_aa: CASSPQGGAQETQYF

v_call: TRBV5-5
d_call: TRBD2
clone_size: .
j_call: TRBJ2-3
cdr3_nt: TGTGCCAGCAGCTTGGATTCTCTAGCGGGTGCCACAGATACGCAGTATTTT
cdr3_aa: CASSLDSLAGATDTQYF

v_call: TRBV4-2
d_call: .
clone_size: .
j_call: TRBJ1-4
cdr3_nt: TGTGCCAGCAGCCAAGGGCGGGAAAAACTGTTTTTT
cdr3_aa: CASSQGREKLFF

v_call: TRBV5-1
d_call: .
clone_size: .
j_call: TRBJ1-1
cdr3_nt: TGCGCCAGCAGCTTGGCCCCAGACGAGGTTGGCACTGAAGCTTTCTTT
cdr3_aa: CASSLAPDEVGTEAFF

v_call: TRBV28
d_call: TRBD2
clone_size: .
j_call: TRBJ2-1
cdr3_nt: TGTGCCAGCAGTTTATTAGCGGGGGCGACCCTCAATGAGCAGTTCTTC
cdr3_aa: CASSLLAGATLNEQFF

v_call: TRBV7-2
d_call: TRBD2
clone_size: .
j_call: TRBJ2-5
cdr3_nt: TGTGCCAGCAGCCTTAGCGGGAGGGAAGAGACCCAGTACTTC
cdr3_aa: CASSLSGREETQYF

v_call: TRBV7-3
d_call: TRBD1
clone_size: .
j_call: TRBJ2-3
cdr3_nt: TGTGCCAGCCGACTGACAGGGGGAGGCACAGATACGCAGTATTTT
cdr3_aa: CASRLTGGGTDTQYF

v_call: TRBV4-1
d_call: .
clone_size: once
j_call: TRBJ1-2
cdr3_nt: TGCGCCAGCAGCCTTAGAGCGGACGGACGGCTGCACTATGGCTACACCTTC
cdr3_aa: CASSLRADGRLHYGYTF

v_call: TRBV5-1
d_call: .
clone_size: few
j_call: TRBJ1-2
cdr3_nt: TGCGCCAGCAGCTTGGGGGGCGGCGGCTACACCTTC
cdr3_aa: CASSLGGGGYTF

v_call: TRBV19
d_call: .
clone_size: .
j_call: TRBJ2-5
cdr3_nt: TGTGCCAGTAGTATAGCCCAGAACACCCAGTACTTC
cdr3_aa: CASSIAQNTQYF

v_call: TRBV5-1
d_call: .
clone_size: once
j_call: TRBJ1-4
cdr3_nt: TGCGCCAGCATCAAGGGGTTGGGACACTCCTTTTCCACACCGACTAATGAAAAACTGTTTTTT
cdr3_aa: CASIKGLGHSFSTPTNEKLFF

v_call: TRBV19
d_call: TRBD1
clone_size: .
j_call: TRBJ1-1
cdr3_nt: TGTGCCAGTAGTGGACAGGGTCGGGGCACTGAAGCTTTCTTT
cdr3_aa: CASSGQGRGTEAFF

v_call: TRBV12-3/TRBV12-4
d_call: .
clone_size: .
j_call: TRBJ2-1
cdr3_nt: TGTGCCAGCAGACCCCCAGGGTACCCTACCCAGTTCTTC
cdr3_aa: CASRPPGYPTQFF

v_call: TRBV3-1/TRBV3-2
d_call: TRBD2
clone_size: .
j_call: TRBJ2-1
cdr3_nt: TGTGCCAGCAGCCAAACCGGGACTAGCGGGAGTCATGAGCAGTTCTTC
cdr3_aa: CASSQTGTSGSHEQFF

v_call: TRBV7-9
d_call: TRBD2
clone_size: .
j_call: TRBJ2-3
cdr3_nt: TGTGCCAGCTTTGATATAATGGGCGGGAGCCCTAGCACAGATACGCAGTATTTT
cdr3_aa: CASFDIMGGSPSTDTQYF

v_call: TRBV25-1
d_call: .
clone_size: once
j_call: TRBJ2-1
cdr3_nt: TGTGCCAGCAGTGAAAGGGGTGGGTCAGGGTCATACAATGAGCAGTTCTTC
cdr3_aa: CASSERGGSGSYNEQFF

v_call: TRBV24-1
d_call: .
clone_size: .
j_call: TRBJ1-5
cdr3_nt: TGTGCCGCCGCGGGGGGAGACAACAATCAGCCCCAGCATTTT
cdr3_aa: CAAAGGDNNQPQHF

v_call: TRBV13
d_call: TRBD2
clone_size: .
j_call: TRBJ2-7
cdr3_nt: TGTGCCAGCAGCCGGACTAGCGGGGGCGAGCAGTACTTC
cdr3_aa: CASSRTSGGEQYF

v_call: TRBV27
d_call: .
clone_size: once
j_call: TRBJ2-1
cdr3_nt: TGTGCCAGCAGTTTATCATGGCGGGGCGGACGGAATGAGCAGTTCTTC
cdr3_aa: CASSLSWRGGRNEQFF

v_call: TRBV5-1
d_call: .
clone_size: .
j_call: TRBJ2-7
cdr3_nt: TGCGCCAGCAGCAATCCGAGCAGGCCCTACGAGCAGTACTTC
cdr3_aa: CASSNPSRPYEQYF

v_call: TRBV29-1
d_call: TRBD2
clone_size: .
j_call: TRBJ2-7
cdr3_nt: TGCAGCGTGAGTACTAGCGGGGGGGCGCGAGAGCAGTACTTC
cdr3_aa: CSVSTSGGAREQYF

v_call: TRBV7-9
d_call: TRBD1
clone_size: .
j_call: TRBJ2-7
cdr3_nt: TGTGCCAGCAGTCCCCCCCGGACAGGGGTTTACGAGCAGTACTTC
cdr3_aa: CASSPPRTGVYEQYF

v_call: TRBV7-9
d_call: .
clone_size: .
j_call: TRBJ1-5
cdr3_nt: TGTGCCAGCAGCCCGGGGTCGGGAGAGCAGCCCCAGCATTTT
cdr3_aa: CASSPGSGEQPQHF

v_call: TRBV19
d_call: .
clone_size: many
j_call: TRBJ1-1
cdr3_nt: TGTGGGTCAACAGGGTACACTGAAGCTTTCTTT
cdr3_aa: CGSTGYTEAFF

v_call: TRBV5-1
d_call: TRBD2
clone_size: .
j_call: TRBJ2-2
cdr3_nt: TGCGCCAGCAGCGCCTCCGGGACTACAACCGGGGAGCTGTTTTTT
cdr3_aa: CASSASGTTTGELFF

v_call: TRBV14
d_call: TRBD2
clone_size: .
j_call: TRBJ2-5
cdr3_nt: TGTGCCAGCAGAGGGACTAGCGGGGAAGAGACCCAGTACTTC
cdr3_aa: CASRGTSGEETQYF

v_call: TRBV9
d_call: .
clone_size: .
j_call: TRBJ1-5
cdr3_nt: TGTGCCAGCAGCGGACATAGCAATCAGCCCCAGCATTTT
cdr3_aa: CASSGHSNQPQHF

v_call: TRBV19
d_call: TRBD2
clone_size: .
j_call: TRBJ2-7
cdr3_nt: TGTGCCAGTAGTAGCGGGAGTTCCTACGAGCAGTACTTC
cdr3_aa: CASSSGSSYEQYF

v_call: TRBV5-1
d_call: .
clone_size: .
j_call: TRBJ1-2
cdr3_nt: TGCGCCAGCAGCTTAACCCAGGGCGGTGATGGCTACACCTTC
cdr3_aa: CASSLTQGGDGYTF

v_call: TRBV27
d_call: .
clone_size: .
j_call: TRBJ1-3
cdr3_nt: TGTGCCAGCGCAAGGGGGGGGGCTGATGGAAACACCATATATTTT
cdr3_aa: CASARGGADGNTIYF

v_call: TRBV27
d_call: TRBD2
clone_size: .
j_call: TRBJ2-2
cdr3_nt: TGTGCCAGCAGCCCTCTACTAGCGGCAGCGAACACCGGGGAGCTGTTTTTT
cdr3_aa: CASSPLLAAANTGELFF

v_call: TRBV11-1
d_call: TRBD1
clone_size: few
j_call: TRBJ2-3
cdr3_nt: TGTGCCAGCAGCGGGCAGGACAGGAAAAGCACAGATACGCAGTATTTT
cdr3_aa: CASSGQDRKSTDTQYF

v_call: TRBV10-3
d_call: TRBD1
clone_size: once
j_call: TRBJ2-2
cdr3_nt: TGTGCCATCAGCTCTGGACAGGGGAACACCGGGGAGCTGTTTTTT
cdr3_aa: CAISSGQGNTGELFF

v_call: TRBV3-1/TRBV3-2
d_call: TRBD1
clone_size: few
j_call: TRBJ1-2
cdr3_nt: TGTGCCAGCAGCCAACTCGACAGGGCCTATGGCTACACCTTC
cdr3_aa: CASSQLDRAYGYTF

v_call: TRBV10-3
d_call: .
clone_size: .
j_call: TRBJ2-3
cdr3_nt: TGTGCCATATCGACAGGAATTAGCACAGATACGCAGTATTTT
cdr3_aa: CAISTGISTDTQYF

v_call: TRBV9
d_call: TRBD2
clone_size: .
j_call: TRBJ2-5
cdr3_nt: TGTGCCAGCAGCGTAGCTAGCGGGGGCTTCACCCAAGAGACCCAGTACTTC
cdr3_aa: CASSVASGGFTQETQYF

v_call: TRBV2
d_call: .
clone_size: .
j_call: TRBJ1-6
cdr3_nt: TGTGCCAGCAGTGAAGAACGGGGGGCAGCAGGGAGGGCCCTCCACTTT
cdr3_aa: CASSEERGAAGRALHF

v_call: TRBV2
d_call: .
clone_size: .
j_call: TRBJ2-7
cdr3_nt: TGTGCCAGCAGTGAGAAGGTCGGAGTGCAGTACTTC
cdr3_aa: CASSEKVGVQYF

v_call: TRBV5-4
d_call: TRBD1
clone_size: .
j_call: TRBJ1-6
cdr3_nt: TGTGCCACCATCCACCAGAGGACAGGGGATTCGTCACCCCTCCACTTT
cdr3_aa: CATIHQRTGDSSPLHF

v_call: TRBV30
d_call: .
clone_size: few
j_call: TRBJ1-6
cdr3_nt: TGTGCCTGGAGATGGCAGGGAAATTCACCCCTCCACTTT
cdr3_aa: CAWRWQGNSPLHF